This record covers a single T cell receptor beta chain. No antigen is known for it. This entry comes from a study of cytotoxic CD8 clonotypes in ibrutinib-treated CLL. With sequencing, the targeted depth ranged from 1 in 200,000 to 1 in 1 million T cells. Clones were read by immunoSEQ multiplex PCR, and TCRdb kept only the in-frame ones, dropping some. The sample lists around 310,000 clones, almost 80% seen once, with more than 6% in the top ten. Study-wide points: With treatment, public clonotypes, which were uncommon, either contracted or remained stable. At ibrutinib response, clonality increased, and at progression it declined back toward baseline.

V lost 1 base and J 11 bases, leaving 10 bases between the germline ends. The CDR3 has 12 amino acids. Looked up from germline, CDR1 is LGHNA and CDR2 is YNFKEQ. The input for sequencing was PBMCs, taken before ibrutinib treatment. The chain is built from TRBV4-2 and TRBJ2-3; D possibly corresponds to TRBD2 (5 bases). The sequence came from a human donor with chronic lymphocytic leukemia. The CDR3 coding sequence is TGTGCCAGCAGCCAAGGACTAAACAGGCAGTATTTT. Translating gives CASSQGLNRQYF.